This T cell receptor beta chain is from a study of cytomegalovirus exposure and HLA in healthy donors. Study background: The Caucasian-associated ancestry cluster held roughly 78% of around 380 genotyped donors.

In regard to this clone: Antigen specificity is unknown.

The germline V gene encodes CDR1 MDHEN and CDR2 SYDVKM. This CDR3 spans 11 amino acids. 60 Vbeta and 13 Jbeta primers were used in PCR. The assay was immunoSEQ multiplex PCR, and TCRdb's table has in-frame clones only and misses some. This sample has 150,000 to 200,000 clones; around 80% occur once, and the top ten carry around 4.9%. Study-level points and caveats: The presence/absence work took it that sequencing depth was about the same across donors.

The sample comprised PBMCs. The TCR sequence derives from a man younger than 30 in good health and CMV-seronegative. The rearrangement uses TRBV28 and TRBJ1-2; D unresolved. The CDR3 sequence: CAERGGSGYTF. The CDR3 DNA follows: TGTGCAGAACGGGGAGGGTCTGGCTACACCTTC.